Below, 23 T cell receptor beta chains from the same sample are listed, as sequenced in a study of T cell changes during pregnancy in multiple sclerosis. Clones were sequenced by immunoSEQ multiplex PCR, and TCRdb holds only the in-frame ones, with some missing. The data hold around 53,000 clones, with roughly nine tenths observed a single time. This sample comprised CD8+ T cells from peripheral blood mononuclear cells, obtained before pregnancy. The receptors come from a female donor with multiple sclerosis, enrolled in a pregnancy study.

The J gene is TRBJ2-5, the V gene TRBV7-6, with TRBD2 matching 8 bases. Germline V gives CDR1 SGHVS, CDR2 FNYEAQ. After removal of 5 bases from V and 5 bases from J, the junction contained 10 bases not matched to a gene. The CDR3 covers 15 residues. The CDR3 DNA is TGTGCCAGCAGCGGGAGCGGGGGCGGTGGGGAGACCCAGTACTTC. Amino acid sequence: CASSGSGGGGETQYF.

This chain connects TRBV6-5 to TRBJ2-5; no clear D. The CDR3 has 11 amino acids. V gave up 7 bases and J gave up 5 bases, with 8 bases separating them. CDR1 is MNHEY, CDR2 SVGAGI, per germline. The CDR3 region has the DNA TGTGCCAGCACCTCCGGGGAGACCCAGTACTTC. Translation gives CASTSGETQYF.

The chain uses TRBV15 and TRBJ1-4, with a possible D match to TRBD1 (6 bases). Germline V gene data show CDR1 as LNHNV and CDR2 as YYDKDF (reference sequence). The CDR3 is made up of 16 amino acids. V shed 1 base and J shed 0 bases, with 9 bases lying between them. The CDR3 region has the DNA TGTGCCACCAGCAGAGTAGGGGGAACAACTAATGAAAAACTGTTTTTT. It codes for CATSRVGGTTNEKLFF.

CDR3 DNA sequence: TGTGCCAGCAGCTTGTTCAGGTCCCTGACCTACGAGCAGTACTTC. As protein: CASSLFRSLTYEQYF. V gene TRBV5-5 combines with J gene TRBJ2-7; D unclear. CDR1 and CDR2 from the germline V gene are SGHKS and YYEKEE (reference sequence). V was shortened by 1 base and J by 2 bases, with 13 bases between the two germline ends. This CDR3 region has 15 residues.

The chain recombines TRBV19 with TRBJ2-2; no firm D call. The CDR3 totals 14 residues. Trimming cost V 2 bases and J 1 base, with 5 bases left between them. CDR1 LNHDA and CDR2 SQIVND come from the germline V gene (reference sequence). CDR3 coding DNA: TGTGCCAGTAGTATAAGCTGGAACACCGGGGAGCTGTTTTTT. This encodes CASSISWNTGELFF.

The J gene is TRBJ2-2, the V gene TRBV4-3; 7 nucleotides line up with TRBD2. Germline CDR1 LGHNA, CDR2 YSLEER. CDR3 size: 16 residues. Trimming cost V 0 bases and J 2 bases; bases outside gene matches: 3. The CDR3 is CASSQDLAANTGELFF. The CDR3 region has the DNA TGCGCCAGCAGCCAAGATCTAGCGGCTAACACCGGGGAGCTGTTTTTT.

V usage is TRBV29-1 and J usage is TRBJ1-1, with 8 positions matching TRBD1. Germline CDR1 and CDR2: SQVTM and ANQGSEA. The CDR3 is made up of 14 amino acids. Trimming at V came to 8 bases and at J to 6 bases, leaving 14 bases not matched to a gene. Here the CDR3 DNA reads TGCAGCACAGGGATAACAAACAGGGGGGCTGAAGCTTTCTTT. Amino acids: CSTGITNRGAEAFF.

V usage is TRBV29-1 and J usage is TRBJ1-2; TRBD1 agrees at 12 bases. Germline-derived CDR1 and CDR2 are SQVTM and ANQGSEA. The J segment lost 2 bases and the V segment lost 6 bases, leaving 4 bases of the junction unmatched. This CDR3 has 14 amino acids. CDR3 residues: CSVAGTGGNYGYTF. Written as DNA, the CDR3 is TGCAGCGTCGCCGGGACAGGGGGCAACTATGGCTACACCTTC.

This chain links TRBV7-3 with TRBJ2-1; D remains unclear. Germline CDR1 reads SGHTA; CDR2 reads FQGTGA. This CDR3 is 15 amino acids long. V gave up 6 bases and J gave up 0 bases, with 12 bases separating them. The CDR3 reads CASSSDLSSYNEQFF. CDR3 DNA sequence: TGTGCCAGCAGTTCTGACTTGAGCTCCTACAATGAGCAGTTCTTC.

The chain joins TRBV9 to TRBJ1-3, with TRBD1 matching 8 bases. CDR1 is SGDLS and CDR2 is YYNGEE in the germline V gene. The CDR3 loop spans 13 amino acids. The J segment lost 8 bases and the V segment lost 7 bases, leaving 8 bases of the junction unmatched. The CDR3 DNA is TGTGCCAGCCGGACAGGGCCCGCCGACACCATATATTTT. Protein product: CASRTGPADTIYF.

The chain couples TRBV6-1 to TRBJ2-7; TRBD2 agrees at 10 bases. This CDR3 is 15 amino acids long. Trimming removed 1 base from V and 4 bases from J; junction bases left unmatched: 4. Per the germline V gene, CDR1 is MNHNS and CDR2 is SASEGT. The CDR3 is CASSEGSGGAYEQYF. CDR3 nucleotide sequence: TGTGCCAGCAGTGAAGGGAGCGGGGGGGCTTACGAGCAGTACTTC.

This clone was seen only a few times. J is TRBJ1-2 and V is TRBV29-1; D remains ambiguous. This CDR3 comprises 13 residues. The germline V and J ends were trimmed by 0 bases and 0 bases, with 5 bases remaining between them. CDR1 is SQVTM and CDR2 is ANQGSEA in the germline V gene. As DNA, the CDR3 is TGCAGCGTTGAAGATGGAGCTAACTATGGCTACACCTTC. Its protein is CSVEDGANYGYTF. Filled out from reference TRBV29-1 and TRBJ1-2, the complete variable domain reads SAVISQKPSRDICQRGTSLTIQCQVDSQVTMMFWYRQQPGQSLTLIATANQGSEATYESGFVIDKFPISRPNLTFSTLTVSNMSPEDSSIYLCSVEDGANYGYTFGSGTRLTVV.

The chain couples TRBV7-9 to TRBJ1-5; the D gene is possibly TRBD1 (5 bases). V shed 1 base and J shed 1 base, with 11 bases lying between them. The CDR3 contains 16 residues. Germline values: CDR1 SEHNR, CDR2 FQNEAQ (reference sequence). CDR3 DNA: TGTGCCAGCAGCTTAGACCTTGCAGGGAGCAATCAGCCCCAGCATTTT. Its translation is CASSLDLAGSNQPQHF.

This clone was observed a single time. This chain connects TRBV5-1 to TRBJ2-2; 9 bases match TRBD1. The CDR3 runs 16 residues. Per germline, CDR1 SGHRS and CDR2 YFSETQ. Trimming cost V 2 bases and J 4 bases; bases outside gene matches: 6. CDR3 loop: CASSFTGGFGTGELFF. The CDR3 region has the DNA TGCGCCAGCAGCTTTACAGGGGGCTTCGGCACCGGGGAGCTGTTTTTT.

Judged by abundance, this clone is medium-sized. In nucleotides, the CDR3 is TGTGCCAGCAGTGGGGCTTTGAACACCGGGGAGCTGTTTTTT. Translated, it gives CASSGALNTGELFF. V gene TRBV6-4 combines with J gene TRBJ2-2; the D is unclear. The CDR3 extends over 14 amino acids. Deletions cut 4 bases from V and 1 base from J, with 7 bases between. The germline V gene encodes CDR1 MRHNA and CDR2 SNTAGT.

V gene TRBV4-1 combines with J gene TRBJ1-3; TRBD1 agrees at 10 bases. The CDR3 runs to 15 residues. With V trimmed by 1 base and J by 10 bases, 7 bases remained unmatched. Germline V gene lookup returns CDR1 MGHRA and CDR2 YSYEKL. The CDR3 is CASSQGGDRGLTIYF. Written as DNA, the CDR3 is TGCGCCAGCAGCCAAGGTGGGGACAGGGGTTTGACCATATATTTT.

In DNA, the CDR3 is TGTGCCAGTAGTATAGATAGACTAGCTCCCACCGGGGAGCTGTTTTTT. Protein: CASSIDRLAPTGELFF. This rearrangement joins TRBV19 to TRBJ2-2; 7 nucleotides match TRBD2. Germline CDR1 and CDR2: LNHDA and SQIVND (reference sequence). There are 16 residues in the CDR3. V gave up 0 bases and J gave up 4 bases; unmatched junction bases: 5. The variable domain in full, completed from reference TRBV19 and TRBJ2-2, reads DGGITQSPKYLFRKEGQNVTLSCEQNLNHDAMYWYRQDPGQGLRLIYYSQIVNDFQKGDIAEGYSVSREKKESFPLTVTSAQKNPTAFYLCASSIDRLAPTGELFFGEGSRLTVL.

The chain employs TRBV14 and TRBJ2-5; 7 bases align to TRBD1. CDR1 and CDR2 from the germline V gene are SGHDN and FVKESK. V lost 6 bases, J lost 3 bases, and 4 bases stayed unmatched. This CDR3 region has 13 residues. CDR3 sequence: CASSRTGEETQYF. The CDR3 coding sequence is TGTGCCAGCAGTCGAACAGGGGAAGAGACCCAGTACTTC.

Note on this clone: Germline and junction disagree at one end, which may indicate a read error. The chain's CDR3 is CASSPDQGGTQYF. The CDR3 DNA sequence: TGTGCTAGCAGCCCGGACCAGGGTGGGACCCAGTACTTC. The J gene is TRBJ2-5, the V gene TRBV7-7, with D perhaps matching TRBD1 (5 bases). The CDR3 covers 13 residues. Germline lookup yields CDR1 SSHAT and CDR2 FNYEAQ (reference sequence).

This chain links TRBV6-5 with TRBJ1-2; D unclear. This CDR3 contains 12 residues. Trimming removed 7 bases at V and 7 bases at J, with 13 bases between. In germline, CDR1 is MNHEY, CDR2 SVGAGI. CDR3 nucleotide sequence: TGTGCCAGCACCCCCGGTGCGGGTGGCTACACCTTC. Residues: CASTPGAGGYTF.

The rearrangement uses TRBV5-4 and TRBJ1-2, with unresolved D. The CDR3 is made up of 13 amino acids. The V end was cut by 4 bases, the J end by 3 bases, with 10 bases between. CDR1 is SGHNT and CDR2 is YYREEE in the germline V gene (reference sequence). The CDR3 bases are TGTGCCAGCAGCGAAAGGGAGTACTATGGCTACACCTTC. This codes for CASSEREYYGYTF.

V is TRBV4-1 and J is TRBJ1-4, with a tentative D call TRBD1 (6 bases). Deletions cut 4 bases from V and 2 bases from J, with 14 bases between. Germline V CDR1 and CDR2: MGHRA, YSYEKL. The CDR3 covers 16 residues. CDR3 protein: CASSRVTGVTNEKLFF. The CDR3 DNA sequence: TGCGCCAGCAGCCGAGTGACAGGTGTCACTAATGAAAAACTGTTTTTT.

The gene calls are TRBV7-6 and TRBJ2-1; 7 bases are a match to TRBD1. V lost 2 bases to trimming and J lost 8 bases; unmatched junction nucleotides: 3. This CDR3 contains 13 residues. The V gene's germline CDR1 is SGHVS and CDR2 FNYEAQ. The CDR3 loop reads CASSLFDRDEQFF. The CDR3 region has the DNA TGTGCCAGCAGCTTATTCGACAGGGATGAGCAGTTCTTC.